These 5 T cell receptor beta chains originate from one sample sequenced in a study of shared clonotypes between healthy human individuals (dated by TCRdb to 2018 to 2021). CD8 naive samples were obtained by positive selection for CCR7 among CD45RO-negative cells, yielding a CD45RA+CCR7+ population from which TemRA cells were excluded. Libraries were built with the immunoSEQ multiplex PCR assay. The source is immuneACCESS, and TCRdb retained only in-frame sequences with V and J called. Part of the clones is not carried over; for the studies checked, unresolved V genes explain less than half of this, and the remainder is unexplained. The sample table lists 2 million to 2.5 million clones, approximately 94% of them with a count of one. The ten largest clones capture 0.9% to 1.4% of the sample. Sequenced: naive CD8+ T cells sorted from blood. What the cell subset or site label conveys for this sample: CD45RA+CCR7+. These receptor sequences come from a man aged 18 to 30 in good health.

This chain joins TRBV27 and TRBJ2-3; the match to TRBD2 covers 13 bases. CDR1 and CDR2 (germline): MNHEY, SMNVEV (reference sequence). V lost 7 bases to trimming and J lost 6 bases; unmatched junction nucleotides: 7. The CDR3 consists of 15 residues. CDR3 nucleotides: TGTGCCAGCACTACTAGCGGGGGGGCAGGTGATACGCAGTATTTT. Translation: CASTTSGGAGDTQYF.

The V gene is TRBV11-2, the J gene TRBJ2-7; D gene ambiguous. The V gene lost 0 bases and the J gene lost 3 bases, with 9 bases spanning the gap. The CDR3 loop spans 14 amino acids. CDR1 and CDR2 (germline): SGHAT, FQNNGV. The CDR3, as DNA: TGTGCCAGCAGCTTAGATCCAAGGGACTACGAGCAGTACTTC. Protein product: CASSLDPRDYEQYF.

J is TRBJ2-5 and V is TRBV5-6; 12 bases align to TRBD2. The germline V gene encodes CDR1 SGHDT and CDR2 YYEEEE. Unmatched junction bases numbered 6, after V lost 2 bases and J lost 1 base. The CDR3 is 17 amino acids. DNA of the CDR3: TGTGCCAGCAGCTTAGGACTAGCGGGGCCTTTCCAAGAGACCCAGTACTTC. It translates to CASSLGLAGPFQETQYF.

The rearrangement uses TRBV13 and TRBJ2-1; TRBD2 aligns across 13 bases. The CDR3 is 19 residues long. The V gene end was trimmed by 4 bases and the J gene end by 6 bases; junction bases not matched to a gene: 15. Germline CDR1 PRHDT, CDR2 FYEKMQ (reference sequence). CDR3 DNA: TGTGCCAGCAGCTCTACTAGCGGGAGGGATACCTTATACCCCAATGAGCAGTTCTTC. It codes for CASSSTSGRDTLYPNEQFF.

As to this clone: Distinct nucleotide sequences in the sample also encode this CDR3. This sequence joins TRBV4-1 and TRBJ1-1; 9 bases agree with TRBD1. The CDR3 sequence is 14 residues long. The J segment lost 3 bases and the V segment lost 3 bases, leaving 2 bases of the junction unmatched. Germline-derived CDR1 and CDR2 are MGHRA and YSYEKL. CDR3 sequence: CASSQGQGDTEAFF. CDR3 coding DNA: TGCGCCAGCAGCCAGGGACAGGGTGACACTGAAGCTTTCTTT.